The T cell receptor (beta chain) under discussion was sequenced for a study of human T cells and chemical hapten exposure. Described time point: pre-sensitization, week 0. Treatment specified: therapeutic diphenylcyclopropenone sensitization with weekly scalp DPC. This clonotype was seen ten or more times. The CDR3 runs to 12 residues. Trimming left V 6 bases short and J 3 bases short, with 9 bases between. Germline assignment: CDR1 MNHEY and CDR2 SVGEGT. MiXCR was run by TCRdb on the RACE reads, yielding one entry per CDR3 protein. The sample contains a few hundred thousand distinct CDR3 sequences, over 5% of which appear only once.

Source: whole blood, taken in connection with sensitization to the hapten diphenylcyclopropenone (DPC). The source is a woman under 30 with alopecia areata. Some clones in this sample may be carry-over from other donors' samples. The chain combines TRBV6-2 or TRBV6-3 with TRBJ2-7, with D possibly being TRBD2 (6 bases). In DNA, the CDR3 is TGTGCCAGCAGCATGGGGGGCTACGAGCAGTACTTC. Protein product: CASSMGGYEQYF.